One and the same sample provided the 12 T cell receptor beta chains below, sequenced in a study of blood T cell repertoires in COVID-19. Measured with immunoSEQ multiplex PCR; TCRdb has only the in-frame clones, and not every one. The sample yields approximately 35,000 clones, approximately 80% seen once. The sample consisted of peripheral blood. The receptors shown here come from a human donor in a cohort sampled during active COVID-19.

The chain couples TRBV7-8 to TRBJ2-7, with D possibly matching TRBD1 (6 bases). CDR3 length equals 13 residues. The ends were cut back, 5 bases at V and 5 bases at J, with 13 bases in the middle. The germline V gene encodes CDR1 SGHVS and CDR2 FQNEAQ. In DNA, the CDR3 is TGTGCCAGCAGCCCCAACAGGGTCCACGAGCAGTACTTC. Protein sequence: CASSPNRVHEQYF.

This chain links TRBV9 with TRBJ1-1, with D possibly matching TRBD1 (5 bases). V was shortened by 4 bases and J by 0 bases, with 13 bases between the two germline ends. The CDR3 is 15 amino acids. Germline V CDR1 and CDR2: SGDLS, YYNGEE. The CDR3 protein is CASSPRLTVNTEAFF. The CDR3 DNA follows: TGTGCCAGCAGCCCTCGATTGACAGTGAACACTGAAGCTTTCTTT. Together with reference TRBV9 and TRBJ1-1, the CDR3 gives the full variable domain: DSGVTQTPKHLITATGQRVTLRCSPRSGDLSVYWYQQSLDQGLQFLIQYYNGEERAKGNILERFSAQQFPDLHSELNLSSLELGDSALYFCASSPRLTVNTEAFFGQGTRLTVV.

The CDR3 reads CASSGQGPSGNTIYF. CDR3 coding DNA: TGTGCCAGCAGTGGTCAGGGTCCCTCTGGAAACACCATATATTTT. The chain employs TRBV28 and TRBJ1-3; TRBD1 might be the D (5 bases). Germline V gives CDR1 MDHEN, CDR2 SYDVKM. V was clipped by 5 bases and J by 0 bases, with 11 bases between them. The CDR3 is 15 amino acids.

This clone appeared a single time. The CDR3 here is CASSLGTGTNYGYTF. The CDR3 DNA reads TGTGCCAGCAGCTTAGGGACAGGGACCAACTATGGCTACACCTTC. This chain uses TRBV7-8 with TRBJ1-2; 8 bases are shared with TRBD1. Germline values: CDR1 SGHVS, CDR2 FQNEAQ. This CDR3 spans 15 amino acids. V lost 1 base to trimming and J lost 2 bases; unmatched junction nucleotides: 3. Together with reference TRBV7-8 and TRBJ1-2, the CDR3 gives the full variable domain: GAGVSQSPRYKVAKRGQDVALRCDPISGHVSLFWYQQALGQGPEFLTYFQNEAQLDKSGLPSDRFFAERPEGSVSTLKIQRTQQEDSAVYLCASSLGTGTNYGYTFGSGTRLTVV.

The rearrangement joins TRBV7-2 to TRBJ2-3; perhaps TRBD2 as D (7 bases). Trimming shortened V by 2 bases and J by 8 bases, and 8 bases separated the two germline ends. This CDR3 has 12 residues. CDR1 SGHTA and CDR2 FQGNSA come from the germline V gene. The CDR3 loop is CASSLRGATQYF. For the CDR3, the DNA is TGTGCCAGCAGCTTACGGGGGGCTACGCAGTATTTT.

The CDR3 loop reads CASRVARDRVNEKLFF. In DNA form, the CDR3 reads TGTGCCAGCAGGGTCGCCCGGGACAGGGTCAATGAAAAACTGTTTTTT. The chain links TRBV2 to TRBJ1-4, with 9 bases that match TRBD1. The CDR3 length is 16 residues. Looked up from germline, CDR1 is SNHLY and CDR2 is FYNNEI. V lost 6 bases and J lost 5; bases outside the gene matches: 10.

V gene TRBV12-3 or TRBV12-4 combines with J gene TRBJ1-1, with 7 nucleotides matching TRBD1. There are 12 residues in the CDR3. J lost 11 bases, V lost 6 bases, and 9 bases had no gene match. CDR3 region: CASRATGPVAFF. CDR3 nucleotide sequence: TGTGCCAGCAGAGCGACAGGGCCGGTGGCTTTCTTT.

The chain joins TRBV27 to TRBJ1-1, with D possibly matching TRBD1 (6 bases). Trimming stripped 6 bases from V and 1 base from J, with 18 bases between. Germline CDR1 is MNHEY and CDR2 is SMNVEV (reference sequence). The CDR3 contains 16 residues. The CDR3: CASRSLVTRGNTEAFF. DNA of the CDR3: TGTGCCAGCAGATCCCTGGTCACCAGGGGGAACACTGAAGCTTTCTTT.

The chain employs TRBV3-1 (or the pseudogene TRBV3-2) and TRBJ2-5, with TRBD2 matching over 12 bases. CDR1 and CDR2 (germline): LGHDT, YNNKEL (reference sequence). This CDR3 contains 16 residues. After removal of 1 base from V and 5 bases from J, the junction contained 5 bases not matched to a gene. CDR3 DNA sequence: TGTGCCAGCAGCCAAGCCCTAGCGGGGGGGCTGGAGACCCAGTACTTC. Encoded protein: CASSQALAGGLETQYF.

The genes are TRBV3-1 (or the pseudogene TRBV3-2) and TRBJ2-7; no clear D. This CDR3 region has 12 residues. Germline V lookup: CDR1 LGHDT, CDR2 YNNKEL (reference sequence). V was clipped by 1 base and J by 7 bases, with 8 bases between them. CDR3 DNA: TGTGCCAGCAGCCAAGGTAGGCGGGAGCAGTACTTC. It encodes CASSQGRREQYF.

The table lists this clone with a count of one. The chain recombines TRBV6-5 with TRBJ2-1; 10 positions match TRBD2. The CDR3 spans 16 residues. Per the germline V gene, CDR1 is MNHEY and CDR2 is SVGAGI. Trimming removed 4 bases from V and 3 bases from J; junction bases left unmatched: 6. The CDR3 DNA reads as TGTGCCAGCAGTTTGGTAGCGGGGGGATACTACAATGAGCAGTTCTTC. Its translation is CASSLVAGGYYNEQFF.

The V and J genes are TRBV7-9 and TRBJ2-1, with 10 bases that match TRBD2. In germline, CDR1 is SEHNR, CDR2 FQNEAQ (reference sequence). Trimming took 5 bases from V and 6 from J; bases not matched to a gene: 7. This CDR3 region has 15 residues. The CDR3 loop is CASSITSGDTNEQFF. The CDR3 DNA is TGTGCCAGCAGCATAACTAGCGGGGACACCAATGAGCAGTTCTTC. Full variable domain (remainder filled in from reference TRBV7-9 and TRBJ2-1): DTGVSQNPRHKITKRGQNVTFRCDPISEHNRLYWYRQTLGQGPEFLTYFQNEAQLEKSRLLSDRFSAERPKGSFSTLEIQRTEQGDSAMYLCASSITSGDTNEQFFGPGTRLTVL.